The T cell receptor beta chain under discussion was sequenced for a study of metastatic and nonmetastatic thyroid tumors. In the study overall: Both malignant and benign thyroid patients supplied peripheral blood and tumor or nodule tissue samples, across which the repertoires of these patients were then compared. Overall study results and limits: Reportedly, malignant thyroid tumors had significantly higher TCR beta diversity than benign nodules, in blood and tumor.

Not a single patient had been given any form of treatment at any point before undergoing thyroid surgery. Trimming took 3 bases from V and 2 from J, leaving 12 bases between them. Germline V lookup: CDR1 MDHEN, CDR2 SYDVKM. The CDR3 consists of 15 residues. Under the authors' procedure: A classifier of distant metastasis in papillary thyroid cancer was built from CDR3 differences (across clinicopathological groups). TCRdb reprocessed the PCR reads via MiXCR. None of the V and J calls come from the authors' own analysis; TCRdb made them. This sample has about 16,000 clones, with approximately 30% found just once. In this sample, this clone turned up many times. Its target is unknown.

The receptor's source is a male donor with papillary thyroid cancer or a benign thyroid nodule (not recorded which). Some clones in this sample may be carry-over from other donors' samples. The chain is built from TRBV28 and TRBJ2-3, with TRBD2 as a possible D gene (5 bases). Sequencing was performed on tumor tissue. The CDR3 nucleotides read TGTGCCAGCAGTTTTTCGGGGTTATTCACAGATACGCAGTATTTT. The encoded protein is CASSFSGLFTDTQYF.